The sequence of this T cell receptor (beta chain) was determined in a study of blood T cell repertoires in COVID-19 (dated by TCRdb to 2020 to 2021). Regarding the complete study: The collaborator samples originated in the United States, Italy and Spain and spanned the acute and convalescent phases of COVID-19. The material from the prospective study consisted of cDNA or gDNA derived from T cells, B-cell-depleted T cells, or PBMCs. Deeply sampled blood TCRbeta repertoires from subjects exposed to, actively infected with, or recovered from COVID-19 were included in the dataset. A freely available public database, intended as a resource for researchers studying the immune response to SARS-CoV-2, is where the repertoires were released. Samples came from the ongoing ImmuneRACE study (first 160 participants) plus 1,254 subjects from 6 global collaborators. Sample metadata almost always included a de-identified subject ID, COVID-19 status, age in years and sex. Where HLA class I and class II types were available, the types were taken from metadata supplied by the sample provider, not from assay-based typing. The investigation overall reported the following: The quantity of clinical and demographic metadata differed by source and by participant and was supplied without curation.

TCRbeta CDR3 regions were amplified from genomic DNA using the immunoSEQ Assay, a bias-controlled multiplex PCR. In the authors' own workflow: The number of nucleated cells in each sample was estimated from the amplification of reference gene primers within the assay. To quantify the absolute abundance of each unique TCRbeta CDR3 rearrangement, sequence reads were collapsed and filtered. For each sample, productive Simpson clonality was calculated as the square root of Simpson's diversity index over productive rearrangements. In TCRdb, the immuneACCESS table is reduced to in-frame sequences with V and J assigned. These tables do not hold every clone; where another copy was compared, an unresolved V gene accounts for under half, and the others remain unexplained. Clonal size and the V and J genes are those of that table, whereas D and trimming came from the DNA. The sample table contains hundreds of thousands of clones; only one count was recorded for around 85% of them. The ten largest clones take up 3% to 4% of the sample.

The CDR3 holds 12 amino acids from the cysteine to the phenylalanine. This entry keeps only the CDR3 DNA: 36 bases, framed from base 1. V is cut by 4 bases and J by 4 bases, and the space between the germline ends is 5 bases. Collaborating institutions collected whole blood in K2EDTA tubes following their own protocols. For TCRbeta analysis, collaborators shipped samples as frozen whole blood, isolated PBMCs, or DNA extracted from either of those sample types. A remark on this clone: Its antigen specificity is not known. It has no much larger one-base neighbor in the sample; base qualities were not kept.

The rearrangement combines TRBV12-3 or TRBV12-4 with TRBJ1-5; the D gene lacks a confident call. The sequencing sample was made of peripheral blood. The receptor comes from a middle-aged woman with active or convalescent COVID-19. At the DNA level, the sequence is TGTGCCAGCAGTTCCGTTAATCAGCCCCAGCATTTT. It specifies CASSSVNQPQHF.